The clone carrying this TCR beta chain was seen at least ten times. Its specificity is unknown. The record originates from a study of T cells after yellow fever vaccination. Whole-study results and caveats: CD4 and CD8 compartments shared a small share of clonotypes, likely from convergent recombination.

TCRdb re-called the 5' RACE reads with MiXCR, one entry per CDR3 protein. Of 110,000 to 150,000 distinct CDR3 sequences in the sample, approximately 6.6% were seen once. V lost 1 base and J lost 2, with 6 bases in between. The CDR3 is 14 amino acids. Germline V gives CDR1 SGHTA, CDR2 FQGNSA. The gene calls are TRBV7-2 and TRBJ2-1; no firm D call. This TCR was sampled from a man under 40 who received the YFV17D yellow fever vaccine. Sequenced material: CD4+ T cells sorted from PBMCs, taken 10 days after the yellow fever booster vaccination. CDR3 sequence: CASSLDSTYNEQFF. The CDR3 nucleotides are TGTGCCAGCAGCTTAGATAGCACCTACAATGAGCAGTTCTTC.